This T cell receptor (beta chain) is drawn from a study of graft-versus-host responses after intestinal transplantation. Study in general: Each recipient received a multivisceral, liver-intestinal, or isolated intestinal graft.

The V and J ends lost 6 bases and 1 base, in that order; junction bases with no gene match: 6. The CDR3 consists of 15 residues. Germline assignment: CDR1 ENHRY and CDR2 SYGVKD. Plates contained about 200,000 CFSE-labeled responder cells and about 200,000 irradiated, violet-dye-labeled stimulator cells. Once the reaction had ended, proliferating CFSE-low CD3+CD4+ and CD3+CD8+ responders were sorted. Libraries were prepared by immunoSEQ multiplex PCR; TCRdb keeps only in-frame clonotypes and omits some of them. The sample records some 8,700 clones, around 33% being singletons. Broader study findings: Peak circulating GvH clone levels tracked with early post-transplant HvG declines.

There are a few counts of this clone. This chain connects TRBV10-3 to TRBJ1-5; 7 positions agree with TRBD1. This specimen was alloreactive CD4+ T cells from a mixed lymphocyte reaction culture, taken before intestinal transplant. Sample subset: CFSE-low proliferating T cells sorted from roughly six-day pre-transplant mixed lymphocyte reaction (GvH or HvG direction). This TCR was recovered from a human patient who received an intestinal transplant. This CDR3 reads CAISRDSGSNQPQHF. The CDR3 region has the DNA TGTGCCATCAGCCGGGACAGTGGAAGCAATCAGCCCCAGCATTTT.